This T cell receptor (beta chain) was documented in a study of T cell responses to AZD1222 COVID-19 vaccine. Study details: Pooled together were second doses at about 4 or about 12 weeks. General study results and limits: Among those given AZD1222, only 6 or 7 were seropositive at baseline. Mostly white British, mostly female donors; authors suggested clonal diversity may be underestimated. The span of vaccine-associated CD4 TCRs extended across spike, with dominance at 160-218 and 743-854.

Assay: immunoSEQ multiplex PCR; the TCRdb copy retains only in-frame clones and omits some. This repertoire shows 100,000 to 150,000 clones, 87% found once; its top ten account for more than 9%. CDR3 size: 11 residues. Deletions cut 4 bases from V and 9 bases from J, with 7 bases between. CDR1 and CDR2 (germline): LNHDA, SQIVND (reference sequence). As concerns this clone: Its antigen is unidentified.

The V and J genes are TRBV19 and TRBJ1-5; D ambiguous. This clonotype was sampled from an adult in good health. This sample comprised peripheral blood, obtained on day 0 of AZD1222 vaccination. CDR3 bases: TGTGCCAGTAGTACAAGCTGGCCCCAGCATTTT. It specifies CASSTSWPQHF.